This passage covers 8 T cell receptor beta chains from one sample sequenced in a study of T cell repertoires in aging, cancer and after chemotherapy. Peripheral blood genomic DNA, not sorted cells or RNA, was the template. Multiplex touch-down PCR with TRB-A/B primers amplified rearranged V-D-J TRB sequences. From the multiplex PCR reads, TCRdb called clonotypes with MiXCR, one entry per CDR3 protein. The sample includes around 7,800 distinct CDR3 sequences, more than 20% of them seen just once. Material for sequencing was blood. Receptors were obtained from a human donor with a blood cancer.

This clonotype has just a few counts. The J gene is TRBJ2-2, the V gene TRBV20-1; TRBD2 matches at 8 bases. Looked up from germline, CDR1 is DFQATT and CDR2 is SNEGSKA (reference sequence). The CDR3 contains 16 residues. With V trimmed by 6 bases and J by 4 bases, 13 bases remained unmatched. Here the CDR3 reads CSAGLGRGDLTGELFF. CDR3 bases: TGCAGTGCAGGACTTGGGCGGGGGGATCTCACCGGGGAGCTGTTTTTT.

V usage is TRBV4-2 and J usage is TRBJ1-4; perhaps TRBD1 as D (5 bases). This CDR3 has 15 residues. The V and J ends lost 1 base and 3 bases respectively, with 9 bases between them. The V gene's germline CDR1 is LGHNA and CDR2 YNFKEQ. This CDR3 reads CASSQGAGPNEKLFF. The CDR3 coding sequence is TGTGCCAGCAGCCAAGGGGCAGGGCCTAATGAAAAACTGTTTTTT.

The CDR3 nucleotides read TGCGCCAGCAGCCAAGAGAGGGGCACTGGGGCCAACGTCCTGACTTTC. Residues: CASSQERGTGANVLTF. This chain uses TRBV4-3 with TRBJ2-6; D is tentatively TRBD1 or TRBD2 (5 bases each). The CDR3 runs to 16 residues. V shed 0 bases and J shed 2 bases, with 8 bases lying between them. Germline CDR1 is LGHNA and CDR2 is YSLEER.

The V and J genes are TRBV20-1 and TRBJ1-6; TRBD1 matches 7 bases. Germline V CDR1 and CDR2: DFQATT, SNEGSKA (reference sequence). With V trimmed by 4 bases and J by 14 bases, 20 bases remained unmatched. There are 16 residues in the CDR3. The CDR3 coding sequence is TGCAGTGCTAACTGGGACAGCGGGGGCCGAGTCGTATCCCTCCACTTT. Encoded protein: CSANWDSGGRVVSLHF.

This clonotype qualifies as medium-sized. V usage is TRBV5-6 and J usage is TRBJ2-7; TRBD2 matches 7 bases. Trimming removed 0 bases from V and 3 bases from J; junction bases left unmatched: 9. The CDR3 sequence is 16 residues long. From germline, CDR1 is SGHDT and CDR2 YYEEEE. The CDR3 sequence: CASSLVGASGDYEQYF. CDR3 sequence (DNA): TGTGCCAGCAGCTTGGTCGGGGCTAGCGGTGACTACGAGCAGTACTTC.

J is TRBJ2-7 and V is TRBV5-1; D remains unclear. This CDR3 is built from 14 residues. Per the germline V gene, CDR1 is SGHRS and CDR2 is YFSETQ. V was trimmed by 4 bases and J by 0 bases, leaving 11 bases between them. The CDR3 sequence is CASSKELSSYEQYF. CDR3 nucleotides: TGCGCCAGCAGCAAAGAACTCAGCTCCTACGAGCAGTACTTC.

Within the sample, this clonotype is medium-sized. V gene TRBV6-5 combines with J gene TRBJ1-1; 7 positions agree with TRBD1. After removal of 6 bases from V and 1 base from J, the junction contained 14 bases not matched to a gene. The CDR3 extends over 17 amino acids. Germline V gene sequence: CDR1 MNHEY, CDR2 SVGAGI. The CDR3 spells CASRLTTRGQTNTEAFF. In DNA form, the CDR3 reads TGTGCCAGCAGACTTACAACGAGGGGACAGACGAACACTGAAGCTTTCTTT.

This clonotype is termed medium-sized. The chain employs TRBV5-6 and TRBJ2-7, with TRBD1 matching over 8 bases. The CDR3 runs 17 residues. V shed 4 bases and J 2 bases; nucleotides not matched to a gene: 14. In germline, CDR1 is SGHDT, CDR2 YYEEEE. The CDR3 nucleotides are TGTGCCAGCAGCCCCGAATCGGAGGGACAGGACACCTACGAGCAGTACTTC. This translates into CASSPESEGQDTYEQYF.